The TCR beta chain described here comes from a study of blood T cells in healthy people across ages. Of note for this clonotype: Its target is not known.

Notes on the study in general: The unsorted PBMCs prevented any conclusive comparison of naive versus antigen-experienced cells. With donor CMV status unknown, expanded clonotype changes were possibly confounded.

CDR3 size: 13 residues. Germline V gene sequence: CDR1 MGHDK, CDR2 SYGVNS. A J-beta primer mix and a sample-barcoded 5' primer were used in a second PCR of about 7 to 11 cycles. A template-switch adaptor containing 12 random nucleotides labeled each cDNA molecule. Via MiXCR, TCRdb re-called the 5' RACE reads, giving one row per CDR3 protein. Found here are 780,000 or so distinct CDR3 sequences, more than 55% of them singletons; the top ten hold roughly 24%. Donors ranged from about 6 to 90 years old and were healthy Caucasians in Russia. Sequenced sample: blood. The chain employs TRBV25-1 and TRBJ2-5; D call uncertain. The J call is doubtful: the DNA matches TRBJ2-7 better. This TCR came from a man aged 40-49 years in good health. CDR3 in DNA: TGTGCCAGCAGAGCCCAGGCGAACTACGAGCAGTACTTC. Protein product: CASRAQANYEQYF.